This T cell receptor beta chain stems from a study of blood T cell repertoires in COVID-19. Turning to the study itself: Samples came from the United States, Italy and Spain, spanning acute and convalescent COVID-19.

This clone has just one count. Source study methods: Quantification of nucleated cells was approximated via reference gene primer amplification. Libraries were prepared by immunoSEQ multiplex PCR; TCRdb keeps only in-frame clonotypes and omits some of them. The V and J calls and clone size are taken from that table; D and trimming were inferred from the DNA. The table records fewer than 300,000 clones, 82% of them present only once. Germline V gives CDR1 MNHEY, CDR2 SVGAGI. The V end lost 3 bases, the J end lost 9 bases, and 12 bases lay between the germline ends. The CDR3 runs to 14 residues. The chain has TRBV6-5 and TRBJ1-6; possibly TRBD1 for D (5 bases). The receptor was isolated from a woman between 18 and 30 years old with acute or convalescent COVID-19. Source material: peripheral blood. CDR3 region: CASSYSQGSSPLHF. In DNA, the CDR3 is TGTGCCAGCAGTTATTCGCAGGGTAGTTCACCCCTCCACTTT.